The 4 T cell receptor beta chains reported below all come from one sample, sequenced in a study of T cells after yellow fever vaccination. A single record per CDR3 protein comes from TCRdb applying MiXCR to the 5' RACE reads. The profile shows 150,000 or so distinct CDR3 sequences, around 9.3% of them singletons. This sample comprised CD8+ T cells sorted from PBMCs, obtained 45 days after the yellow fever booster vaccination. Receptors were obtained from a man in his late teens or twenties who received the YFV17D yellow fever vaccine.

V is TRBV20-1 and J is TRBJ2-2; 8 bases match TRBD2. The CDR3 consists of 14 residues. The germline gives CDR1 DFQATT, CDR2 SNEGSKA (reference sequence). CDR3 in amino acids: CAYPGTRGIGELFF. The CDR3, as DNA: TGCGCCTACCCCGGGACTAGAGGAATAGGGGAGCTGTTTTTT.

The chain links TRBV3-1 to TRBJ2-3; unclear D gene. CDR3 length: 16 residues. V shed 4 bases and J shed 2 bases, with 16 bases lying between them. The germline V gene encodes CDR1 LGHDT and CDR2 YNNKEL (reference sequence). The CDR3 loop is CASSPGFGPFTDTQYF. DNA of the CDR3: TGTGCCAGCAGCCCAGGTTTCGGACCCTTCACAGATACGCAGTATTTT.

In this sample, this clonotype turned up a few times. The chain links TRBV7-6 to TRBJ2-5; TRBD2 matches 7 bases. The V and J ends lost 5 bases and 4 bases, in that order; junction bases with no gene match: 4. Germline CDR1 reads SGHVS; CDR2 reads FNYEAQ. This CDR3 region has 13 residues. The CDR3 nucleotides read TGTGCCAGCAGCCAAGGACTAGTAGAGACCCAGTACTTC. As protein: CASSQGLVETQYF.

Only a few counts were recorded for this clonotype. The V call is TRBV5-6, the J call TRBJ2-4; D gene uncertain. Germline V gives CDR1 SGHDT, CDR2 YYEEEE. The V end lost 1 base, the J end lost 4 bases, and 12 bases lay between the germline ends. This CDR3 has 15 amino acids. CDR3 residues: CASSLLVTAKNIQYF. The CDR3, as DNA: TGTGCCAGCAGCTTGTTGGTTACAGCTAAAAACATTCAGTACTTC.